The next 31 T cell receptor beta chains were all read from a single sample in a study of CD8 T cells in Susac syndrome. RNA in amounts of about 0.5 to 1 ug was reverse transcribed with random hexamers. TCRdb itself ran the immunoSEQ multiplex PCR reads through MiXCR, one entry per CDR3 protein. The sample has over 95,000 distinct CDR3 sequences; about 90% are singletons. Material: CD4+ T cells from PBMCs. The receptors here all came from a human donor in good health.

This sequence joins TRBV7-9 and TRBJ2-1, with D hard to call. Germline V gene sequence: CDR1 SEHNR, CDR2 FQNEAQ (reference sequence). This CDR3 region has 14 residues. Between the trimmed V and J ends, which lost 5 bases and 4 bases, there was a span of 12 bases. CDR3 coding DNA: TGTGCCAGCAGCGGCCGTGGGGTATACAATGAGCAGTTCTTC. It codes for CASSGRGVYNEQFF.

This clonotype was found once. The V and J genes are TRBV25-1 and TRBJ1-1; no reliable D call. The CDR3 length is 15 residues. Germline CDR1 is MGHDK and CDR2 is SYGVNS. V dropped 1 base and J dropped 4 bases, with 13 bases sitting between them. The CDR3 DNA sequence: TGTGCCAGCAGTGAATGGGGAACCCTCGGCACTGAAGCTTTCTTT. Encoded protein: CASSEWGTLGTEAFF.

The chain carries TRBV10-3 and TRBJ1-1; no clear D. The CDR3 has 13 amino acids. In germline, CDR1 is ENHRY, CDR2 SYGVKD. The V end lost 6 bases, the J end lost 2 bases, and 10 bases lay between the germline ends. CDR3 amino acids: CAIRADRNTEAFF. For the CDR3, the DNA is TGTGCCATCAGGGCAGACCGAAACACTGAAGCTTTCTTT.

The chain links TRBV24-1 to TRBJ2-1; the D is unclear. V lost 4 bases, J lost 1 base, and 4 bases lay in between. This CDR3 is built from 13 residues. The germline V gene has CDR1 KGHDR and CDR2 SFDVKD. Written as DNA, the CDR3 is TGTGCCACCAGTGACCCATCCTACAATGAGCAGTTCTTC. This translates into CATSDPSYNEQFF.

The J gene is TRBJ2-1, the V gene TRBV5-1; no reliable D call. V lost 4 bases to trimming and J lost 7 bases, with 12 bases between them. Germline loops: CDR1 SGHRS, CDR2 YFSETQ. The CDR3 spans 13 residues. In DNA, the CDR3 is TGCGCCAGCAGCCCCCCACCGAATAATGAGCAGTTCTTC. It codes for CASSPPPNNEQFF.

J is TRBJ2-5 and V is TRBV7-9, with D perhaps matching TRBD1 (6 bases). The V end lost 1 base, the J end lost 0 bases, and 12 bases lay between the germline ends. The CDR3 is 16 amino acids. Germline CDR1 reads SEHNR; CDR2 reads FQNEAQ (reference sequence). The CDR3 region is CASSLGDTTYQETQYF. The CDR3 region has the DNA TGTGCCAGCAGCTTAGGGGACACCACGTACCAAGAGACCCAGTACTTC. Full variable domain (remainder filled in from reference TRBV7-9 and TRBJ2-5): DTGVSQNPRHKITKRGQNVTFRCDPISEHNRLYWYRQTLGQGPEFLTYFQNEAQLEKSRLLSDRFSAERPKGSFSTLEIQRTEQGDSAMYLCASSLGDTTYQETQYFGPGTRLLVL.

This chain connects TRBV14 to TRBJ1-1; perhaps TRBD1 as D (5 bases). V was clipped by 4 bases and J by 2 bases, with 14 bases between them. The CDR3 covers 15 residues. In germline, CDR1 is SGHDN, CDR2 FVKESK. The CDR3 DNA is TGTGCCAGCAGCCCTCAGAGGGGAGTAAACACTGAAGCTTTCTTT. It codes for CASSPQRGVNTEAFF.

The chain uses TRBV29-1 and TRBJ1-1; 7 positions agree with TRBD1. This CDR3 region has 15 residues. Germline values: CDR1 SQVTM, CDR2 ANQGSEA. Trimming removed 3 bases from V and 4 bases from J; junction bases left unmatched: 11. The CDR3 DNA reads as TGCAGCGTTGACGGTAAAGGGGGCGTCGGCACTGAAGCTTTCTTT. This gives the protein CSVDGKGGVGTEAFF.

CDR3 residues: CASSLRAGSTDTQYF. In DNA, the CDR3 is TGCGCCAGCAGCTTGCGAGCGGGTAGCACAGATACGCAGTATTTT. The rearrangement uses TRBV5-1 and TRBJ2-3; D may be TRBD2 (6 bases). The germline CDR1 and CDR2 sequences are SGHRS and YFSETQ. CDR3 length equals 15 residues. V shed 1 base and J shed 0 bases, with 9 bases lying between them.

This clonotype was picked up a small number of times. This chain links TRBV4-3 with TRBJ2-7; 7 nucleotides match TRBD1. The V segment lost 1 base and the J segment 2 bases; nucleotides outside the gene matches: 2. The CDR3 consists of 14 residues. Per the germline V gene, CDR1 is LGHNA and CDR2 is YSLEER. The DNA of the CDR3 is TGCGCCAGCAGCCAAGGACAGGGTGCCTACGAGCAGTACTTC. It encodes CASSQGQGAYEQYF.

This chain uses TRBV6-5 with TRBJ1-2; TRBD1 aligns across 8 bases. The CDR3 loop spans 14 amino acids. V dropped 3 bases and J dropped 5; count of bases not matched to a gene: 5. The germline gives CDR1 MNHEY, CDR2 SVGAGI. CDR3 loop: CASSYLQGGYGYTF. CDR3 DNA: TGTGCCAGCAGTTATCTACAGGGGGGATATGGCTACACCTTC.

This clonotype appeared once. The chain employs TRBV19 and TRBJ1-1; D gene unclear. The V end lost 3 bases, the J end lost 0 bases, and 14 bases lay between the germline ends. The CDR3 contains 16 residues. Per germline, CDR1 LNHDA and CDR2 SQIVND (reference sequence). CDR3 coding DNA: TGTGCCAGTAGTATGTTCGGGCGAGAAGTGAACACTGAAGCTTTCTTT. Amino acids: CASSMFGREVNTEAFF.

This clonotype was seen once. J is TRBJ2-1 and V is TRBV12-3 or TRBV12-4, with 9 bases aligning to TRBD2. CDR3 size: 16 residues. With 5 bases clipped from V and 0 bases from J, the junction kept 5 bases outside the gene matches. CDR3 sequence reads: CASSRISGSSYNEQFF. The CDR3 DNA is TGTGCCAGCAGTAGGATTAGCGGGAGCTCCTACAATGAGCAGTTCTTC.

The genes are TRBV6-1 and TRBJ1-2; 8 bases map to TRBD1. J lost 7 bases, V lost 5 bases, and 12 bases had no gene match. The CDR3 covers 15 residues. CDR1 and CDR2 (germline): MNHNS, SASEGT. Here the CDR3 DNA reads TGTGCCAGCAGTCCCGGGACAGGAGGCTTTTTTGGCTACACCTTC. Translating it yields CASSPGTGGFFGYTF.

The rearrangement uses TRBV6-1 and TRBJ1-2, with D perhaps TRBD1 (6 bases). This CDR3 has 16 amino acids. Trimming took off 6 bases at V and 1 base at J, with 18 bases between the two ends. CDR1 MNHNS and CDR2 SASEGT come from the germline V gene. This chain's CDR3 is CASRFTYEGDNYGYTF. CDR3 DNA: TGTGCCAGCAGATTTACCTACGAGGGGGATAACTATGGCTACACCTTC.

CDR3 loop: CASTETGTQGGAFF. The CDR3 nucleotides are TGTGCCAGCACCGAGACCGGGACCCAGGGGGGAGCTTTCTTT. The rearrangement links TRBV12-3 or TRBV12-4 to TRBJ1-1, with TRBD1 matching over 7 bases. J was trimmed by 10 bases and V by 7 bases; bases with no gene match: 15. The CDR3 covers 14 residues.

The chain couples TRBV29-1 to TRBJ2-3; the match to TRBD2 covers 10 bases. Trimming removed 5 bases from V and 3 bases from J; junction bases left unmatched: 5. The V gene's germline CDR1 is SQVTM and CDR2 ANQGSEA. The CDR3 runs to 14 residues. The CDR3 sequence is CSVKAGGLTDTQYF. In nucleotides, the CDR3 is TGCAGCGTTAAAGCGGGGGGGCTGACAGATACGCAGTATTTT.

The chain links TRBV3-1 to TRBJ2-1; TRBD1 matches at 7 bases. Germline lookup yields CDR1 LGHDT and CDR2 YNNKEL (reference sequence). The CDR3 totals 15 residues. The junction had 6 bases not matched to a gene; V was cut back by 5 bases and J by 2 bases. The chain's CDR3 is CASSKQTGTYNEQFF. The CDR3 DNA follows: TGTGCCAGCAGCAAGCAGACAGGGACCTACAATGAGCAGTTCTTC.

This clonotype was seen just once. The chain is built from TRBV19 and TRBJ1-1; TRBD1 might be the D (5 bases). Germline lookup yields CDR1 LNHDA and CDR2 SQIVND (reference sequence). Trimming removed 0 bases from V and 1 base from J, with 15 bases in between. CDR3 size: 17 residues. The CDR3 bases are TGTGCCAGTAGTATAGATCTTCCCCGACAGCAGAACACTGAAGCTTTCTTT. Protein: CASSIDLPRQQNTEAFF.

The chain combines TRBV12-3 or TRBV12-4 with TRBJ2-1; no clear D gene. V was cut by 5 bases and J by 0 bases, with 8 bases left in between. The CDR3 totals 14 residues. The CDR3 DNA follows: TGTGCCAGCAGTCCTACGTTCTCCTACAATGAGCAGTTCTTC. Encoded protein: CASSPTFSYNEQFF.

This sequence joins TRBV24-1 and TRBJ2-1, with D possibly being TRBD2 (7 bases). Deletions cut 5 bases from V and 10 bases from J, with 14 bases between. Germline CDR1 is KGHDR and CDR2 is SFDVKD. The CDR3 covers 13 residues. The CDR3 DNA reads TGTGCCACCAGTGTCGGGGGGCAGGGAGAGCAGTTCTTC. Translation gives CATSVGGQGEQFF.

The J gene is TRBJ2-6, the V gene TRBV5-1; D is possibly TRBD2 (5 bases). The CDR3 length is 20 residues. V lost 4 bases and J 0 bases, leaving 23 bases between the germline ends. The germline CDR1 and CDR2 sequences are SGHRS and YFSETQ. The CDR3 spells CASSLAIPPELISGANVLTF. For the CDR3, the DNA is TGCGCCAGCAGCCTAGCCATCCCGCCCGAACTAATCTCTGGGGCCAACGTCCTGACTTTC.

The gene calls are TRBV12-3 or TRBV12-4 and TRBJ1-1; no definite D call. The V gene lost 3 bases and the J gene lost 6 bases, with 8 bases spanning the gap. The CDR3 extends over 12 amino acids. In DNA form, the CDR3 reads TGTGCCAGCAGTTTCGGTGATTCTGAAGCTTTCTTT. Protein product: CASSFGDSEAFF.

This sequence joins TRBV25-1 and TRBJ2-4; 7 bases are shared with TRBD1. The CDR3 extends over 13 amino acids. Germline V gene lookup returns CDR1 MGHDK and CDR2 SYGVNS. V lost 5 bases, J lost 8 bases, and 6 bases stayed unmatched. The CDR3 protein is CASSQQGTYIQYF. CDR3 DNA sequence: TGTGCCAGCAGTCAACAGGGGACGTACATTCAGTACTTC.

V is TRBV24-1 and J is TRBJ2-1; D may correspond to TRBD1 or TRBD2 (6 bases each). The CDR3 runs to 13 residues. The germline V and J ends were trimmed by 3 bases and 7 bases, with 9 bases remaining between them. Per the germline V gene, CDR1 is KGHDR and CDR2 is SFDVKD. CDR3 sequence: CATSDGGLNEQFF. The DNA for the CDR3 is TGTGCCACCAGTGATGGGGGGCTTAATGAGCAGTTCTTC.

The gene calls are TRBV20-1 and TRBJ1-5, with D perhaps matching TRBD1 (6 bases). Germline-derived CDR1 and CDR2 are DFQATT and SNEGSKA (reference sequence). The CDR3 is 15 residues long. Trimming stripped 2 bases from V and 9 bases from J, with 20 bases between. The CDR3 sequence: CSARHRDIQSPPQHF. CDR3 bases: TGCAGTGCTAGACACCGGGACATACAAAGTCCGCCCCAGCATTTT.

This chain connects TRBV18 to TRBJ1-1; D not resolved. The germline V gene encodes CDR1 KGHSH and CDR2 LQKENI. V was shortened by 3 bases and J by 1 base, with 9 bases between the two germline ends. This CDR3 comprises 14 residues. The CDR3 protein is CASSPQHGNTEAFF. CDR3 DNA: TGTGCCAGCTCACCTCAGCACGGGAACACTGAAGCTTTCTTT. Supplemented by reference TRBV18 and TRBJ1-1, the full variable domain reads NAGVMQNPRHLVRRRGQEARLRCSPMKGHSHVYWYRQLPEEGLKFMVYLQKENIIDESGMPKERFSAEFPKEGPSILRIQQVVRGDSAAYFCASSPQHGNTEAFFGQGTRLTVV.

This clonotype was observed once. The V gene is TRBV3-1, the J gene TRBJ1-1; TRBD1 is a possible D gene (6 bases). Germline V gene sequence: CDR1 LGHDT, CDR2 YNNKEL (reference sequence). This CDR3 is 12 amino acids long. Trimming stripped 1 base from V and 11 bases from J, with 11 bases between. CDR3 sequence reads: CASSQVRGRAFF. CDR3 nucleotide sequence: TGTGCCAGCAGCCAAGTCAGGGGTCGGGCTTTCTTT. Together with reference TRBV3-1 and TRBJ1-1, the CDR3 gives the full variable domain: DTAVSQTPKYLVTQMGNDKSIKCEQNLGHDTMYWYKQDSKKFLKIMFSYNNKELIINETVPNRFSPKSPDKAHLNLHINSLELGDSAVYFCASSQVRGRAFFGQGTRLTVV.

The genes are TRBV2 and TRBJ2-7; D might be TRBD1 or TRBD2, each matching 6 bases. This CDR3 is 14 amino acids long. CDR1 is SNHLY and CDR2 is FYNNEI in the germline V gene. V lost 8 bases and J 5 bases, leaving 19 bases between the germline ends. For the CDR3, the DNA is TGTGCCAGCCGACTGACGGGGGCCGAGAACGAGCAGTACTTC. Translating gives CASRLTGAENEQYF.

The chain carries TRBV29-1 and TRBJ2-2; D not resolved. This CDR3 region has 15 residues. Trimming removed 5 bases from V and 0 bases from J, with 13 bases in between. Germline-derived CDR1 and CDR2 are SQVTM and ANQGSEA. The CDR3 nucleotides are TGCAGCGTTTCGGTTATGGCGCCGAACACCGGGGAGCTGTTTTTT. This translates into CSVSVMAPNTGELFF.

This chain links TRBV2 with TRBJ2-5; D perhaps matches TRBD1 (5 bases). This CDR3 contains 14 residues. Germline-derived CDR1 and CDR2 are SNHLY and FYNNEI. V lost 4 bases, J lost 2 bases, and 11 bases lay in between. CDR3: CASSVETVQETQYF. In DNA, the CDR3 is TGTGCCAGCAGTGTTGAGACAGTTCAAGAGACCCAGTACTTC.